These 3 T cell receptor beta chains were all obtained from the same sample, sequenced in a study of cytomegalovirus exposure and HLA in healthy donors. The assay was immunoSEQ multiplex PCR, and TCRdb's table has in-frame clones only and misses some. The table shows roughly 60,000 clones, with 85% to 95% occurring only once. The sequenced sample consisted of PBMCs. Receptors were obtained from a woman under 30 in good health and CMV-seropositive.

This clone was counted a single time. The rearrangement uses TRBV6-1 and TRBJ1-5; D remains ambiguous. There are 15 residues in the CDR3. The V end was cut by 6 bases, the J end by 5 bases, with 17 bases between. CDR1 and CDR2 from the germline V gene are MNHNS and SASEGT. The CDR3 DNA follows: TGTGCCAGCAGAACTACTTCCATCGCGTATCAGCCCCAGCATTTT. This codes for CASRTTSIAYQPQHF.

This clone appeared a single time. The V gene is TRBV6-5, the J gene TRBJ2-3; 8 bases map to TRBD1. This CDR3 region has 12 residues. V gave up 7 bases and J gave up 6 bases; unmatched junction bases: 3. Per germline, CDR1 MNHEY and CDR2 SVGAGI. CDR3 loop: CASTRTGDTQYF. As DNA, the CDR3 is TGTGCCAGCACACGGACAGGGGATACGCAGTATTTT.

The chain recombines TRBV5-1 with TRBJ2-2; 8 bases map to TRBD1. V shed 4 bases and J 6 bases; nucleotides not matched to a gene: 5. CDR3 length equals 14 residues. Germline V gives CDR1 SGHRS, CDR2 YFSETQ. The CDR3 protein is CASSTGQGAGELFF. The CDR3 nucleotides read TGCGCCAGCAGCACCGGACAGGGAGCCGGGGAGCTGTTTTTT.